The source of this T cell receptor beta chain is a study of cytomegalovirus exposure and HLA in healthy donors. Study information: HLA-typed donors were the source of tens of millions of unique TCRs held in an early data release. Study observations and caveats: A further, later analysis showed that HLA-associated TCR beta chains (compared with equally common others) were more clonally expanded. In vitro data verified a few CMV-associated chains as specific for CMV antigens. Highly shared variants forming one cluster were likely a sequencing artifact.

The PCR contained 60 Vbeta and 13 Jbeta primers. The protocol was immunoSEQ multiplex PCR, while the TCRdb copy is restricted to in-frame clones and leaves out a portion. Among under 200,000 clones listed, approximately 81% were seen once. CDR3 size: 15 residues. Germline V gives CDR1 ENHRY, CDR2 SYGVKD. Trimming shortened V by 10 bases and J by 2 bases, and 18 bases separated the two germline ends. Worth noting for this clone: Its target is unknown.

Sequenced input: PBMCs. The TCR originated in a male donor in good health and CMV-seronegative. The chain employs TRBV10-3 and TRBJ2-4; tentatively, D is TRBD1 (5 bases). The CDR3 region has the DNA TGTGCCACGAAGGCGGACAAACAGCCCAAAAACATTCAGTACTTC. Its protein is CATKADKQPKNIQYF.